These T cell receptor beta chains were read from a single sample in a study of OX40 agonist ivuxolimab in advanced cancers. Here immunoSEQ multiplex PCR was the method, and the copy in TCRdb shows in-frame clones only, minus some. This table has 70,000 or so clones, over 80% appearing once. Here the sequenced sample was CD4+ or CD8+ T cells sorted from blood, taken in a trial of the OX40 agonist ivuxolimab. These receptors originate from an adult with an advanced solid tumor such as melanoma, head and neck, liver or kidney cancer. Both conserved end residues are part of each CDR3. A D gene is named only where the DNA matches it firmly. Clone sizes are given selectively: once, few, many, or a class where the clone is expanded.

V gene	D gene	clone size	J gene	CDR3 protein	CDR3 DNA
TRBV5-1	TRBD2	once	TRBJ2-3	CASSTSGSTDTQYF	TGCGCCAGCAGCACTAGCGGGAGCACAGATACGCAGTATTTT
TRBV18	.	.	TRBJ1-2	CASSPDGGIQGYGYTF	TGTGCCAGCTCACCAGACGGAGGGATACAGGGCTATGGCTACACCTTC
TRBV4-3	TRBD1	once	TRBJ2-2	CASSQNPPLSVRQGGNTGELFF	TGCGCCAGCAGCCAAAACCCCCCCCTTAGTGTTCGACAGGGGGGGAACACCGGGGAGCTGTTTTTT
TRBV7-3	TRBD1	few	TRBJ2-4	CASSPDRGDSIQYF	TGTGCCAGCAGCCCTGACAGGGGGGACTCCATTCAGTACTTC
TRBV7-2	.	.	TRBJ2-5	CASSSEGQGTQYF	TGTGCCAGCAGCTCCGAAGGGCAGGGGACCCAGTACTTC
TRBV6-1	.	.	TRBJ1-6	CASRGEGGAVSPLHF	TGTGCCAGCAGGGGAGAGGGGGGCGCCGTTTCACCCCTCCACTTT
TRBV6-5	.	.	TRBJ2-5	CASSYRGTQYF	TGTGCCAGCAGTTACCGAGGGACCCAGTACTTC
TRBV2	.	.	TRBJ2-3	CASSPEKADTQYF	TGTGCCAGCAGCCCAGAAAAGGCAGATACGCAGTATTTT
TRBV5-1	.	.	TRBJ2-1	CASSLGQDTYNEQFF	TGCGCCAGCAGCTTGGGGCAGGACACCTACAATGAGCAGTTCTTC
TRBV28	.	.	TRBJ1-4	CASRFNTGLYEKLFF	TGTGCCAGCAGATTTAATACAGGGTTGTATGAAAAACTGTTTTTT
TRBV6-4	.	.	TRBJ1-1	CASSPGPGNTEAFF	TGTGCCAGCAGTCCGGGCCCCGGGAACACTGAAGCTTTCTTT
TRBV5-1	.	.	TRBJ2-1	CASSFTLGYESEQFF	TGCGCCAGCAGCTTTACGCTAGGTTATGAATCTGAGCAGTTCTTC
TRBV6-5	.	.	TRBJ2-3	CASSRGEYTQYF	TGTGCCAGCAGTCGCGGGGAATATACGCAGTATTTT
TRBV29-1	.	.	TRBJ1-2	CSVDRAGYGYTF	TGCAGCGTTGACCGGGCAGGCTATGGCTACACCTTC
TRBV27	.	.	TRBJ1-4	CASSHRRGLNEKLFF	TGTGCCAGCAGTCACCGTCGGGGACTTAATGAAAAACTGTTTTTT
TRBV4-2	.	.	TRBJ2-2	CASSQRWRKGTGELFF	TGTGCCAGCAGCCAACGTTGGAGGAAAGGTACCGGGGAGCTGTTTTTT
TRBV6-5	TRBD1	.	TRBJ1-6	CASSGQGDNSPLHF	TGTGCCAGCAGTGGACAGGGGGATAATTCACCCCTCCACTTT
TRBV7-2	.	once	TRBJ2-3	CASSLVFSTDTQYF	TGTGCCAGCAGCTTAGTGTTTTCTACAGATACGCAGTATTTT
TRBV6-5	.	.	TRBJ1-6	CASSYSTGPLHF	TGTGCCAGCAGTTACTCGACAGGACCCCTCCACTTT
TRBV18	.	.	TRBJ2-2	CASSPLVGSGNTGELFF	TGTGCCAGCTCACCCCTGGTGGGTAGCGGGAACACCGGGGAGCTGTTTTTT
TRBV5-1	.	.	TRBJ2-3	CASSLAGLSTDTQYF	TGCGCCAGCAGCTTGGCTGGGCTTAGCACAGATACGCAGTATTTT
TRBV11-2	TRBD1	.	TRBJ1-4	CASSFDRVGEKLFF	TGTGCCAGCAGCTTTGACAGGGTGGGGGAAAAACTGTTTTTT
TRBV11-3	TRBD2	.	TRBJ2-1	CASTGTSDHNEQFF	TGTGCCAGCACCGGGACTAGCGATCACAATGAGCAGTTCTTC
TRBV7-6	TRBD2	.	TRBJ2-3	CASSKQAAGLAGADTQYF	TGTGCCAGCAGCAAACAAGCCGCGGGACTAGCGGGGGCAGATACGCAGTATTTT
TRBV7-6	TRBD1	once	TRBJ1-1	CASSRDSLNTEAFF	TGTGCCAGCAGTCGGGACAGCCTGAACACTGAAGCTTTCTTT
TRBV5-1	.	.	TRBJ2-7	CASSALGGEISYEQYF	TGCGCCAGCAGCGCGCTAGGGGGTGAAATTTCCTACGAGCAGTACTTC
TRBV5-5	.	few	TRBJ2-3	CASSLRAFQVGTDTQYF	TGTGCCAGCAGCTTGAGGGCCTTTCAGGTCGGCACAGATACGCAGTATTTT
TRBV27	.	.	TRBJ2-3	CASSFADTQYF	TGTGCCAGCAGTTTCGCAGATACGCAGTATTTT
TRBV7-2	TRBD1	.	TRBJ1-1	CASSLSGGRYTEAFF	TGTGCCAGCAGCTTGTCAGGGGGTAGATACACTGAAGCTTTCTTT
TRBV6-6	.	.	TRBJ2-3	CASSDNAYTDTQYF	TGTGCCAGCAGTGATAACGCGTACACAGATACGCAGTATTTT
TRBV5-5	TRBD1	.	TRBJ1-3	CASSSTGAGDTIYF	TGTGCCAGCAGCTCCACAGGGGCTGGAGACACCATATATTTT
TRBV7-2	.	.	TRBJ1-1	CASSQYGGKNTEAFF	TGTGCCAGCAGTCAATACGGGGGGAAGAACACTGAAGCTTTCTTT
TRBV30	.	.	TRBJ1-2	CGLTRGLDYGYTF	TGCGGCCTGACCCGGGGGCTCGACTATGGCTACACCTTC
TRBV23-1	.	.	TRBJ2-4	CASSPPGPNSRSAKNIQYF	TGCGCCAGCAGTCCTCCGGGGCCGAACAGCAGATCAGCCAAAAACATTCAGTACTTC
TRBV6-1	.	.	TRBJ1-2	CASSENVYGYTF	TGTGCCAGCAGTGAAAATGTGTATGGCTACACCTTC
TRBV7-2	.	.	TRBJ1-2	CASSPEFYGYTF	TGTGCCAGCAGCCCAGAGTTCTATGGCTACACCTTC
TRBV5-1	TRBD1	.	TRBJ2-7	CASEATGGPGEQYF	TGCGCCAGCGAGGCCACAGGGGGCCCTGGGGAGCAGTACTTC
TRBV10-1	TRBD2	.	TRBJ2-1	CASSETRLAPYNEQFF	TGCGCCAGCAGTGAGACCCGACTAGCTCCATACAATGAGCAGTTCTTC
TRBV4-2	.	.	TRBJ2-7	CASSQVAAPYEQYF	TGTGCCAGCAGCCAAGTTGCAGCCCCCTACGAGCAGTACTTC
TRBV18	TRBD1	.	TRBJ1-2	CASSPGRQGVDYGYTF	TGTGCCAGCTCACCAGGACGACAGGGGGTGGACTATGGCTACACCTTC
TRBV6-5	TRBD1	.	TRBJ1-1	CASSPGTVSEAFF	TGTGCCAGCAGTCCCGGGACAGTTAGCGAAGCTTTCTTT
TRBV7-2	.	.	TRBJ1-1	CASSLLLYSTQGPEAFF	TGTGCCAGCAGCTTATTATTATACAGCACCCAAGGGCCTGAAGCTTTCTTT
TRBV5-6	.	.	TRBJ1-5	CASSLAGSYSNQPQHF	TGTGCCAGCAGCTTGGCCGGGTCTTATAGCAATCAGCCCCAGCATTTT
TRBV10-1	TRBD2	.	TRBJ2-3	CASSESREGSDTQYF	TGCGCCAGCAGTGAGTCGAGGGAGGGCAGTGATACGCAGTATTTT
TRBV5-1	TRBD1	.	TRBJ1-1	CASSIGTGDEAFF	TGCGCCAGCAGCATAGGGACAGGGGATGAAGCTTTCTTT
TRBV29-1	.	.	TRBJ2-3	CSVDVRGHTQYF	TGCAGCGTTGACGTTAGGGGACATACGCAGTATTTT